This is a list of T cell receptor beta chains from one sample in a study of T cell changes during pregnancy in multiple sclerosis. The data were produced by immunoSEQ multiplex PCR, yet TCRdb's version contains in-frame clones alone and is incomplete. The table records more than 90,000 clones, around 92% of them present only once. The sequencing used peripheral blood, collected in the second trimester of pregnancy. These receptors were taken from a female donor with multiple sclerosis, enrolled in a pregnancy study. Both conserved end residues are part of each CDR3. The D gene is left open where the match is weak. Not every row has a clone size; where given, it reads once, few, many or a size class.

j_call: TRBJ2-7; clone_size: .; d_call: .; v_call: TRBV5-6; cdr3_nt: TGTGCCAGCAGCCCGCCGGGAGAGTTATACGAGCAGTACTTC; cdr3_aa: CASSPPGELYEQYF
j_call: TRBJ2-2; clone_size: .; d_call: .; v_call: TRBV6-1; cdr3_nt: TGTGCCAGCAGTGAAGTAGGAGGGTCCGGGGAGCTGTTTTTT; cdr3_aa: CASSEVGGSGELFF
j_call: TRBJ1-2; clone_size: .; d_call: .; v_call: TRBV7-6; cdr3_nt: TGTGCCAGCAGCCCATACTATGGCTACACCTTC; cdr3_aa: CASSPYYGYTF
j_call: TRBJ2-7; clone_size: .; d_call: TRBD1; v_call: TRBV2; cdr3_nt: TGTGCCAGCACCGGGACAGCAGACGAGCAGTACTTC; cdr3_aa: CASTGTADEQYF
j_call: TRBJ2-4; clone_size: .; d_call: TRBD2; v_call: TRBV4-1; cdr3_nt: TGCGCCAGCAGCTTAGCGGGAGGAGACATTCAGTACTTC; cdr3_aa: CASSLAGGDIQYF
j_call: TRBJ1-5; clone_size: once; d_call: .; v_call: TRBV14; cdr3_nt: TGTGCCAGCAGCCAGGGCATCAATCAGCCCCAGCATTTT; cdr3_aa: CASSQGINQPQHF
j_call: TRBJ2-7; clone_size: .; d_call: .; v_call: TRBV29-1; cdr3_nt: TGCAGCGCCCGGACAGTCATCGAGCAGTACTTC; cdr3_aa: CSARTVIEQYF
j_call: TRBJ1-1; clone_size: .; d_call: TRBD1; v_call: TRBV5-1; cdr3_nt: TGCGCCAGCAGCTTGGCCGGGACAGGGAGCACTGAAGCTTTCTTT; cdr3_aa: CASSLAGTGSTEAFF
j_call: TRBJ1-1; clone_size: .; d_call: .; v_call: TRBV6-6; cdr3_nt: TGTGCCAGCAGTTACTCCCCAACAGGAGATGAAGCTTTCTTT; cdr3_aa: CASSYSPTGDEAFF
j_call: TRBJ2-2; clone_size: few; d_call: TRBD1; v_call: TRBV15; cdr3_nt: TGTGCCACCGACAGGGGTAACACCGGGGAGCTGTTTTTT; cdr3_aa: CATDRGNTGELFF
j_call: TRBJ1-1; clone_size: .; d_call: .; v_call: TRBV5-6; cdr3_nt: TGTGCCAGCAGCTTGGCCTGGGGCTCTGAAGCTTTCTTT; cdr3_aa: CASSLAWGSEAFF
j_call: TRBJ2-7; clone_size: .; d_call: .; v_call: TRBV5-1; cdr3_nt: TGCGCCAGCAGCCCAAACGACGGGACTACAGGGGGGTACGAGCAGTACTTC; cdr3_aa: CASSPNDGTTGGYEQYF
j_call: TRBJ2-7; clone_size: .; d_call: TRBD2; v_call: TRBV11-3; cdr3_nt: TGTGCCAGCAGCCCTCAGGGACAACTAGCGGAGAGGACCTCCTACGAGCAGTACTTC; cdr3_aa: CASSPQGQLAERTSYEQYF
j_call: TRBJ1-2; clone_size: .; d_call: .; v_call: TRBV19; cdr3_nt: TGTGCCAGTAGTCCCACCGGGAAGAGGACTAACTATGGCTACACCTTC; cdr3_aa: CASSPTGKRTNYGYTF
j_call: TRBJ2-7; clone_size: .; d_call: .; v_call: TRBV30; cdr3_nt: TGTGCCTGGAGGACAGATTACGAGCAGTACTTC; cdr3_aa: CAWRTDYEQYF
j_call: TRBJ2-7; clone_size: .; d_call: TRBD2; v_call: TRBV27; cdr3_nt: TGTGCCAGCAGCCACCCGGGACTAGCGGGAGGTTTACACGAGCAGTACTTC; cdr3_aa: CASSHPGLAGGLHEQYF
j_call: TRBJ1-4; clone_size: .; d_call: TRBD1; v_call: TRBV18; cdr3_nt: TGTGCCAGCTCACCACCCCCGACCGGGACAGGGAATGAAAAACTGTTTTTT; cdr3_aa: CASSPPPTGTGNEKLFF
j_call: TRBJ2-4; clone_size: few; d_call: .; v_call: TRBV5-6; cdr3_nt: TGTGCCAGCTCCAGAGGGAGTCCCAAAAACATTCAGTACTTC; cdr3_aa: CASSRGSPKNIQYF
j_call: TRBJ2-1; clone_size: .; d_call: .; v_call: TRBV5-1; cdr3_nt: TGCGCCAGCAGCTTGGCGGGGACTCTCGGCAATGAGCAGTTCTTC; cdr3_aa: CASSLAGTLGNEQFF
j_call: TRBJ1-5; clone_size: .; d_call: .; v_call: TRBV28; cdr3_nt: TGTGCCAGCAGTCCGGACGGGAGCCGGCCCCAGCATTTT; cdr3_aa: CASSPDGSRPQHF
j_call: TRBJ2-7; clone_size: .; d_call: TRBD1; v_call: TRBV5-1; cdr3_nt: TGCGCCAGCAGCCGGACAGGGACTTCCTACGAGCAGTACTTC; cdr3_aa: CASSRTGTSYEQYF
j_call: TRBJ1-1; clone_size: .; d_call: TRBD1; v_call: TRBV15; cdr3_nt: TGTGCCACCAGCTTCGGGGACAGACACCTTGAAGCTTTCTTT; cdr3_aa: CATSFGDRHLEAFF
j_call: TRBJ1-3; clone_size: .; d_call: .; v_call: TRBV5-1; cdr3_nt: TGCGCCAGCGCTGTCAAGGCGGGGGCAGGAAACACCATATATTTT; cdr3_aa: CASAVKAGAGNTIYF
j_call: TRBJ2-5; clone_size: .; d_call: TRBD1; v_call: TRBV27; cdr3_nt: TGTGCCAGCAGTCTACGGACAGGGGGAAAGACCCAGTACTTC; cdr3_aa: CASSLRTGGKTQYF
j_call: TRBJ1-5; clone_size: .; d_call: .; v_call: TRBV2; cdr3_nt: TGTGCCAGCAGTAAGTTAGGAGGGGTTAGCAATCAGCCCCAGCATTTT; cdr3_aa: CASSKLGGVSNQPQHF
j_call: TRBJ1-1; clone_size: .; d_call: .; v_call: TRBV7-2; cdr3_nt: TGTGCCACAACGACGGGGGTCGGTACTGAAGCTTTCTTT; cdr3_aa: CATTTGVGTEAFF
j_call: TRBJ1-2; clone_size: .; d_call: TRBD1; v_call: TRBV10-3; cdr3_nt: TGTGCCATCAGTGAGGTGGACAGGGATAACTATGGCTACACCTTC; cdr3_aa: CAISEVDRDNYGYTF
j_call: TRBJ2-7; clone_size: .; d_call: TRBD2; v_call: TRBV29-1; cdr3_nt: TGCAGCGTTGGAGACGGGACTATCTACGAGCAGTACTTC; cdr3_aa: CSVGDGTIYEQYF
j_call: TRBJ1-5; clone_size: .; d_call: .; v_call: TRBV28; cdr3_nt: TGTGCCAGCAGTTTTGGCAGCAATCAGCCCCAGCATTTT; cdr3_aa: CASSFGSNQPQHF
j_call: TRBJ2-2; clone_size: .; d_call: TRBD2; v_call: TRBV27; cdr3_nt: TGTGCCAGCAGTTTAGGTGGGGGGGCCGGGGAGCTGTTTTTT; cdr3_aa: CASSLGGGAGELFF
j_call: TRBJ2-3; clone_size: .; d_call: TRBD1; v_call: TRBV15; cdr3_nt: TGTGCCACCAGCAGGGACGGGACAGTTGGATCCGGCACAGATACGCAGTATTTT; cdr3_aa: CATSRDGTVGSGTDTQYF
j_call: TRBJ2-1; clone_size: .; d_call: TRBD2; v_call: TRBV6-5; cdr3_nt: TGTGCCAGCAGTTACATCGGGGGGGCCTCCTACAATGAGCAGTTCTTC; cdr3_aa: CASSYIGGASYNEQFF
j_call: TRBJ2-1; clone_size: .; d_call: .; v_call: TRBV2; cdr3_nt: TGTGCCAGCAGTGAAAGTACCCCGAGCAATGAGCAGTTCTTC; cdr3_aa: CASSESTPSNEQFF
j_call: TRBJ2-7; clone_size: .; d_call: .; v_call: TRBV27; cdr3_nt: TGTGCCAGCAGCCCCGACAGGAGTTCCTACGAGCAGTACTTC; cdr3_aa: CASSPDRSSYEQYF
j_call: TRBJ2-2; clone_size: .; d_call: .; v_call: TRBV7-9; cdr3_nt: TGTGCCAGCAGCTTCGAGTGGACCGGGGAGCTGTTTTTT; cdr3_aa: CASSFEWTGELFF
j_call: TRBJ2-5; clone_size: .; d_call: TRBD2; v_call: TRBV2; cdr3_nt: TGTGCCAGCAGGAAACTAGCGGGAGAAGAGACCCAGTACTTC; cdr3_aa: CASRKLAGEETQYF
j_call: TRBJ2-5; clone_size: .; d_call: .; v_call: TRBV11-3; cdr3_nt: TGTGCCAGCAGCTTAGGCCACGGGCAAGAGACCCAGTACTTC; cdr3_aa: CASSLGHGQETQYF
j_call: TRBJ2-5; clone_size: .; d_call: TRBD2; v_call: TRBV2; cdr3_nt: TGTGCCAGCAGTGGCGGGACTAGCGGGAGAGGTTACGAGACCCAGTACTTC; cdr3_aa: CASSGGTSGRGYETQYF
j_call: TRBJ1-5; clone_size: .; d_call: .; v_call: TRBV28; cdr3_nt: TGTGCCAGCAGTTTGGCCCGGGGGGTAGGCAATCAGCCCCAGCATTTT; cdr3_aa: CASSLARGVGNQPQHF
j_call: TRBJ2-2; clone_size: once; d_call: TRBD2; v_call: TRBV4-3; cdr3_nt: TGCGCCAGCAGCCAAACTAGCGGGGCTAACACCGGGGAGCTGTTTTTT; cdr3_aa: CASSQTSGANTGELFF
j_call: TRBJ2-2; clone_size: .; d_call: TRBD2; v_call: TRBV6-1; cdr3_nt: TGTGCCAGCAGTGAACTAGCGGGAGTAGCCGGGGAGCTGTTTTTT; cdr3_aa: CASSELAGVAGELFF
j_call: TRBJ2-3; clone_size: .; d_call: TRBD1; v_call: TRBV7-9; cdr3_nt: TGTGCCAGCAGCTTACGGATAGGGGACAGCAGCACAGATACGCAGTATTTT; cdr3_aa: CASSLRIGDSSTDTQYF
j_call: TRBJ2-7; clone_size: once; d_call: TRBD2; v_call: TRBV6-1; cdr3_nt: TGTGCCAGCAGTGAACGTCCGGGAGGGCCTGAGGAGCAGTACTTC; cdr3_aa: CASSERPGGPEEQYF
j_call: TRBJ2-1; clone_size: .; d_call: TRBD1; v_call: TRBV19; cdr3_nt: TGTGCCAGTGACCCCAACAGGGGTTCATCCTACAATGAGCAGTTCTTC; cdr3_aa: CASDPNRGSSYNEQFF
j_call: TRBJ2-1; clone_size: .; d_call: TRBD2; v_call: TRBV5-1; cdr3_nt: TGCGCCAGCAGCCTAACCGGGGACTCAGCGGGAGGGAACCCCGCCTACAATGAGCAGTTCTTC; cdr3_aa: CASSLTGDSAGGNPAYNEQFF
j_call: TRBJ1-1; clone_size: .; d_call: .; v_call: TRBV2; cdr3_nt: TGTGCCAGCAGTGAAGCGCCCGGGGTGATTGAAGCTTTCTTT; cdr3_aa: CASSEAPGVIEAFF